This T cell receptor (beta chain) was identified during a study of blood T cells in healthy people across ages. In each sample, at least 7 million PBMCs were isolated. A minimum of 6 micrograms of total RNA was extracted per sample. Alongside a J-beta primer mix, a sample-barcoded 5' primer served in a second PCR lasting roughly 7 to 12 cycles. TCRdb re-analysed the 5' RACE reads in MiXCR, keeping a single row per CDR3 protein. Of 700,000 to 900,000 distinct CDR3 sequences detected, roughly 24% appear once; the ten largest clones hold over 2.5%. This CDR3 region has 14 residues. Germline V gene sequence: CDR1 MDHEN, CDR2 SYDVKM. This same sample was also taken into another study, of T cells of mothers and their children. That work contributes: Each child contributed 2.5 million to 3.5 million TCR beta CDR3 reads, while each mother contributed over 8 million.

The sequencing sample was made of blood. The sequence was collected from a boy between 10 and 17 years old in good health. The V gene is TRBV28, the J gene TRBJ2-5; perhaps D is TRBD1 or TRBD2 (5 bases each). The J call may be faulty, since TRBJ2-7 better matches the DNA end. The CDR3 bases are TGTGCCAGCACCTTGGGGACGGTTCCCTACGAGCAGTACTTC. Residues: CASTLGTVPYEQYF.